This T cell receptor beta chain was documented in a study of cytomegalovirus exposure and HLA in healthy donors. Study results and limitations: When analyzed later, the rates of TCR association showed variation by HLA locus, with DRB1 the most and HLA-C the fewest.

In regard to this clone: Its matching antigen is unknown.

Per the germline V gene, CDR1 is SQVTM and CDR2 is ANQGSEA. CDR3 length: 13 residues. The germline V and J ends were trimmed by 4 bases and 7 bases, with 16 bases remaining between them. PCR involved 60 Vbeta and 13 Jbeta primers. Authors' data handling: Around 11 million shared chains were among the 80 million or so unique TCR beta chains that a later analysis counted. Method: immunoSEQ multiplex PCR; TCRdb's copy keeps in-frame clones and lacks some. The V and J calls and clone size were taken over from that table, and D and trimming were inferred from the DNA. Of approximately 150,000 clones in the sample, 75% to 85% are singletons; the top ten hold 7.4%.

The sequenced material came from PBMCs. The chain carries TRBV29-1 and TRBJ1-2; TRBD1 is a possible D gene (6 bases). The receptor was isolated from a male donor in good health and CMV-seropositive. Written as DNA, the CDR3 is TGCAGCGTTGTGCCCGGGGGGCGTGCTGGCTACACCTTC. It encodes CSVVPGGRAGYTF.